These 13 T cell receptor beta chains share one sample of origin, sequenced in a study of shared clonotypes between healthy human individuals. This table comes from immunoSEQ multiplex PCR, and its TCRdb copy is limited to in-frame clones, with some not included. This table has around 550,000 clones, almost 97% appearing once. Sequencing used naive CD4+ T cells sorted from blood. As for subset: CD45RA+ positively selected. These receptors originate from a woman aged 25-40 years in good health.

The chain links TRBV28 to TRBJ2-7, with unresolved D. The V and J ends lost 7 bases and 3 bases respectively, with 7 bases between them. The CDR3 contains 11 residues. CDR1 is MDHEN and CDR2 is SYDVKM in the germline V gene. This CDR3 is CASNEGYEQYF. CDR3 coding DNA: TGTGCCAGCAATGAAGGCTACGAGCAGTACTTC.

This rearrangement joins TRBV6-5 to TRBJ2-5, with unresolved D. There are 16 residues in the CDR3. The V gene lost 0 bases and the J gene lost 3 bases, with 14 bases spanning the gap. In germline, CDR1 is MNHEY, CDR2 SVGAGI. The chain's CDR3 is CASSYSGILAEETQYF. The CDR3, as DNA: TGTGCCAGCAGTTACTCGGGGATCTTGGCGGAAGAGACCCAGTACTTC.

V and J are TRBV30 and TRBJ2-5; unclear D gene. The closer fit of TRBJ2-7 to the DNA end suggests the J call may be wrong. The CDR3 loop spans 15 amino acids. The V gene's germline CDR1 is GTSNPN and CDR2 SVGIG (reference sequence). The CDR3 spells CAWSVPISYSYEQYF. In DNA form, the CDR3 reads TGTGCCTGGAGTGTACCCATCAGTTACTCCTACGAGCAGTACTTC.

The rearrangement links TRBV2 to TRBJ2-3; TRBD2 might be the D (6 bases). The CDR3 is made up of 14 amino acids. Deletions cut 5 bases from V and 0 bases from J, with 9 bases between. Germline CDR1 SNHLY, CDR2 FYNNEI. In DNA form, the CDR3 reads TGTGCCAGCAGTAGGGAGGCCAGCACAGATACGCAGTATTTT. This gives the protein CASSREASTDTQYF.

CDR3 in amino acids: CASRGQVGFLGETQYF. The DNA for the CDR3 is TGTGCCAGCAGAGGGCAGGTCGGCTTTCTAGGGGAGACCCAGTACTTC. This chain joins TRBV11-2 and TRBJ2-5; D is unclear. V was clipped by 6 bases and J by 5 bases, with 22 bases between them. CDR3 size: 16 residues. CDR1 is SGHAT and CDR2 is FQNNGV in the germline V gene.

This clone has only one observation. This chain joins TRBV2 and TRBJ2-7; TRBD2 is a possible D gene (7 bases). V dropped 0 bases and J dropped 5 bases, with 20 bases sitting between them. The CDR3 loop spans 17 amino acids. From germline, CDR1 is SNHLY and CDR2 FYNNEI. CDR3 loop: CASSEAGAFRGGDEQYF. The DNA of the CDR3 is TGTGCCAGCAGTGAAGCCGGGGCTTTTAGGGGGGGCGACGAGCAGTACTTC.

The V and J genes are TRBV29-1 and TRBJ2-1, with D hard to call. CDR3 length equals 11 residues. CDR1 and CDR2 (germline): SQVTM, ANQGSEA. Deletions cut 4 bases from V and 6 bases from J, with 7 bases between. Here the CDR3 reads CSVARSNEQFF. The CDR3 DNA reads TGCAGCGTTGCGCGGAGCAATGAGCAGTTCTTC.

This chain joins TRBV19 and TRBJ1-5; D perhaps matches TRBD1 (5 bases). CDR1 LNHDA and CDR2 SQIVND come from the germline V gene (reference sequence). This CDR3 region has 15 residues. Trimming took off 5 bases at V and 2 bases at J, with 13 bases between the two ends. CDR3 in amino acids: CASSSLGVGNQPQHF. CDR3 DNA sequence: TGTGCCAGTAGTTCCTTGGGGGTCGGCAATCAGCCCCAGCATTTT.

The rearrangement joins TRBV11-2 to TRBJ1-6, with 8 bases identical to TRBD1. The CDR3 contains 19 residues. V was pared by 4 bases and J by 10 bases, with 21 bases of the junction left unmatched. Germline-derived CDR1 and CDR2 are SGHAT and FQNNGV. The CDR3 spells CASSWPSGRAGGEKSPLHF. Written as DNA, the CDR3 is TGTGCCAGCAGCTGGCCATCGGGGCGTGCAGGGGGCGAGAAATCACCCCTCCACTTT. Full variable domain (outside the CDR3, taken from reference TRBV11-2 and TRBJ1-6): EAGVAQSPRYKIIEKRQSVAFWCNPISGHATLYWYQQILGQGPKLLIQFQNNGVVDDSQLPKDRFSAERLKGVDSTLKIQPAKLEDSAVYLCASSWPSGRAGGEKSPLHFGNGTRLTVT.

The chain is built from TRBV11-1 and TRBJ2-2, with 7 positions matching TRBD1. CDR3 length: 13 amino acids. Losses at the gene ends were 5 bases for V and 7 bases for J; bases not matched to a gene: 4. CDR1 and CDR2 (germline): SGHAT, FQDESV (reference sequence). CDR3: CASSTRQGGELFF. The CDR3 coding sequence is TGTGCCAGCAGCACCCGACAGGGCGGGGAGCTGTTTTTT. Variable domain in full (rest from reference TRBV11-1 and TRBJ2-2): EAEVAQSPRYKITEKSQAVAFWCDPISGHATLYWYRQILGQGPELLVQFQDESVVDDSQLPKDRFSAERLKGVDSTLKIQPAELGDSAMYLCASSTRQGGELFFGEGSRLTVL.

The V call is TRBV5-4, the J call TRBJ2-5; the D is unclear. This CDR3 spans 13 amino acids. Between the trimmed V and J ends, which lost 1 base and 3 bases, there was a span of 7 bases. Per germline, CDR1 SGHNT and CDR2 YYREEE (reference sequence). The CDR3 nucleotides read TGTGCCAGCAGCTTGACTGCTAAAGAGACCCAGTACTTC. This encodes CASSLTAKETQYF.

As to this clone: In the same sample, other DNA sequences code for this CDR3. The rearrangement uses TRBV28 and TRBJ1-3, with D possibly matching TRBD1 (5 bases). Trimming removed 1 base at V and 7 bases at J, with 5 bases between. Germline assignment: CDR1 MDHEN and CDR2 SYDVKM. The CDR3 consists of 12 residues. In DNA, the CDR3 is TGTGCCAGCAGTTTATCAGGGAACACCATATATTTT. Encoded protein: CASSLSGNTIYF.

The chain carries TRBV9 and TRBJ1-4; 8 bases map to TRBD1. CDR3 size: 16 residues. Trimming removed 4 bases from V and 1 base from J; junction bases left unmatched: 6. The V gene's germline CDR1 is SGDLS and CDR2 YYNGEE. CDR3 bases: TGTGCCAGCAGCACAGGACAGGGTCTAACTAATGAAAAACTGTTTTTT. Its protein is CASSTGQGLTNEKLFF.